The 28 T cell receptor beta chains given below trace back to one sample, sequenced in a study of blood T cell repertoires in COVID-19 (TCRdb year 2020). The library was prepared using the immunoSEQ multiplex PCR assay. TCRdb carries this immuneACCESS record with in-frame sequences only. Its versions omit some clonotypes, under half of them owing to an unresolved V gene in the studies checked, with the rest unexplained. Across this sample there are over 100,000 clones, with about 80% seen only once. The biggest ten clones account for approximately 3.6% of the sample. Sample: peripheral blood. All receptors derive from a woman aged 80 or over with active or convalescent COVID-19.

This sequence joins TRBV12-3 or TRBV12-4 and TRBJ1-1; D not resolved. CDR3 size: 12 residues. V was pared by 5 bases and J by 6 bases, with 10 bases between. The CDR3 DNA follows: TGTGCCAGCAGTCCCTCCTTTTCTGAAGCTTTCTTT. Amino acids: CASSPSFSEAFF.

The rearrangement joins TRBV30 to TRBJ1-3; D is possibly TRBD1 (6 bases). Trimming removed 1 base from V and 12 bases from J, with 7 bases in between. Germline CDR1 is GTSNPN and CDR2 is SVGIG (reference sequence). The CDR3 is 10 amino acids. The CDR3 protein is CAWSGDIIYF. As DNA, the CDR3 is TGTGCCTGGAGTGGGGACATCATATATTTT.

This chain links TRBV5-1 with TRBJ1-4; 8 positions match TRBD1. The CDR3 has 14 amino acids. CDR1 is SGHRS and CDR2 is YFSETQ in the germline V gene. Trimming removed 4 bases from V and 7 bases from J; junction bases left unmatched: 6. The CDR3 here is CASSEGQAGEKLFF. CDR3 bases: TGCGCCAGCAGCGAGGGACAGGCGGGTGAAAAACTGTTTTTT.

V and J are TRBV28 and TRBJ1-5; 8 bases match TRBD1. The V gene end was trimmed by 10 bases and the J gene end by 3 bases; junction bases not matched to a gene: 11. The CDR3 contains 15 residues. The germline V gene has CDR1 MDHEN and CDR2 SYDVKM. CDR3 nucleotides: TGTGCCACACAAAAACCGGGACAGGTCAATCAGCCCCAGCATTTT. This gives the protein CATQKPGQVNQPQHF.

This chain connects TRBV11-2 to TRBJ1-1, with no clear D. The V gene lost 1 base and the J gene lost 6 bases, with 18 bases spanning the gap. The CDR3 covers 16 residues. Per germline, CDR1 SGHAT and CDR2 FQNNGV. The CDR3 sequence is CASSLAPKAGFSEAFF. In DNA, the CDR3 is TGTGCCAGCAGCTTAGCCCCAAAAGCGGGGTTTTCTGAAGCTTTCTTT. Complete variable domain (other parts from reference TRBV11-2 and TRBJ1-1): EAGVAQSPRYKIIEKRQSVAFWCNPISGHATLYWYQQILGQGPKLLIQFQNNGVVDDSQLPKDRFSAERLKGVDSTLKIQPAKLEDSAVYLCASSLAPKAGFSEAFFGQGTRLTVV.

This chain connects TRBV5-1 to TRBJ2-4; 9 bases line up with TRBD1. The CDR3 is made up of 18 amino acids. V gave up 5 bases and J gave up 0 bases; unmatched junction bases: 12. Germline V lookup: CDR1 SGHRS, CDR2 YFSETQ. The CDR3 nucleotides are TGCGCCAGCAGGAGCGGCGGCTGGACAGGGGAAGCCAAAAACATTCAGTACTTC. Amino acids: CASRSGGWTGEAKNIQYF.

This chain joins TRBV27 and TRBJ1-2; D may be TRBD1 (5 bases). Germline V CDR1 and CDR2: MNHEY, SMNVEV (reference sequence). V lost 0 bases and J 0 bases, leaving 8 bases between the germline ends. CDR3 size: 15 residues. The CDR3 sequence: CASSLSTQANYGYTF. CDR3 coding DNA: TGTGCCAGCAGTTTATCGACACAGGCTAACTATGGCTACACCTTC.

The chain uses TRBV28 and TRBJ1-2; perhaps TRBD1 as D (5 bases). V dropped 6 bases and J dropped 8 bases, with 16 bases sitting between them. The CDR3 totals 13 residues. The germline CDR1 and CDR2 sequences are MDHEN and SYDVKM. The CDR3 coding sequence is TGTGCCAGCAGCTATGGGGGGGGAGGCGGCTACACCTTC. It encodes CASSYGGGGGYTF.

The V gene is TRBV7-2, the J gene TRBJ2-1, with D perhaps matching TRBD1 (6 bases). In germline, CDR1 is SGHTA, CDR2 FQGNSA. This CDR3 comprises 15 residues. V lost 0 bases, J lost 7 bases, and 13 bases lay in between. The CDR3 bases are TGTGCCAGCAGCTTAGCCCTACAGGGTGCAAATGAGCAGTTCTTC. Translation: CASSLALQGANEQFF.

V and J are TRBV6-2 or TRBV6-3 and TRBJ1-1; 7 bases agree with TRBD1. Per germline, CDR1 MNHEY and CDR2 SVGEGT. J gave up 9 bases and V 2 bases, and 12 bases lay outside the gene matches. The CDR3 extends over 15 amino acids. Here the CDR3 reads CASSYLTQGMRKAFF. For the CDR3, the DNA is TGTGCCAGCAGTTACCTCACACAGGGGATGAGAAAAGCTTTCTTT.

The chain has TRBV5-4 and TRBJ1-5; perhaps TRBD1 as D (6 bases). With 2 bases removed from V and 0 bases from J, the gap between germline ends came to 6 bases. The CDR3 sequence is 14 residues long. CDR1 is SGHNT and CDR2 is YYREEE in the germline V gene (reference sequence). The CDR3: CASSLGGSNQPQHF. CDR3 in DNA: TGTGCCAGCAGCTTAGGGGGTAGCAATCAGCCCCAGCATTTT.

CDR3 residues: CASSQGGTGVYGYTF. CDR3 in DNA: TGTGCCAGCAGTCAGGGGGGTACAGGGGTCTATGGCTACACCTTC. V gene TRBV28 combines with J gene TRBJ1-2; 7 positions agree with TRBD1. J lost 4 bases, V lost 5 bases, and 10 bases had no gene match. Germline V CDR1 and CDR2: MDHEN, SYDVKM. This CDR3 has 15 residues.

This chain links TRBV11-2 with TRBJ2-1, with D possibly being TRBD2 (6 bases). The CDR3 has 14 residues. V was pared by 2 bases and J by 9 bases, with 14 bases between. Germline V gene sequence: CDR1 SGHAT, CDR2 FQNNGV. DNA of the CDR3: TGTGCCAGCAGCTTATATGGGCCTAGCGCTGAGCAGTTCTTC. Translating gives CASSLYGPSAEQFF.

CDR3 sequence: CASSPRTSGVSGELFF. The CDR3 DNA reads TGTGCCAGCTCACCAAGGACTAGCGGGGTGTCGGGGGAGCTGTTTTTT. The chain links TRBV18 to TRBJ2-2; 12 bases fit TRBD2. The junction had 6 bases not matched to a gene; V was cut back by 2 bases and J by 8 bases. Germline CDR1 and CDR2: KGHSH and LQKENI. This CDR3 region has 16 residues.

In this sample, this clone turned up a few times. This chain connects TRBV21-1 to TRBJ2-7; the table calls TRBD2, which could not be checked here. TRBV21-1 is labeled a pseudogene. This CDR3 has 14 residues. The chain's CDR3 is CASSITSGPYEQYF. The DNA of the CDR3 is TGTGCCAGCAGCATAACTAGCGGCCCCTACGAGCAGTACTTC.

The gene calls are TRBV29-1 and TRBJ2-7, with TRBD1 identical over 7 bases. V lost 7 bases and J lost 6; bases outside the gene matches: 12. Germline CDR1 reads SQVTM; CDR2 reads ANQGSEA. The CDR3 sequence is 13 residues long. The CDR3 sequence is CSAEGTAPSEQYF. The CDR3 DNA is TGCAGCGCCGAGGGGACAGCTCCCTCCGAGCAGTACTTC.

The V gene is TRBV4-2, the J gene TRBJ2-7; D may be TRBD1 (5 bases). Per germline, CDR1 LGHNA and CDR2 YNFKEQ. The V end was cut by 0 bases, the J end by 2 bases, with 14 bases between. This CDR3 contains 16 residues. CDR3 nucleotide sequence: TGTGCCAGCAGCCAAGAACTGGCAGGGCGAACCTACGAGCAGTACTTC. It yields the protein CASSQELAGRTYEQYF.

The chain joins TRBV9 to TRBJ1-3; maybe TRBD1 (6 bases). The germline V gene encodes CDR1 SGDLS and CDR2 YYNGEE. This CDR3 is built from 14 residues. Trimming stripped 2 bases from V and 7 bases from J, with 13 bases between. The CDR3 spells CASSVQGFWNTIYF. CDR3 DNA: TGTGCCAGCAGCGTCCAGGGGTTTTGGAACACCATATATTTT. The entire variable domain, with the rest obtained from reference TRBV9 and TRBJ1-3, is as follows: DSGVTQTPKHLITATGQRVTLRCSPRSGDLSVYWYQQSLDQGLQFLIQYYNGEERAKGNILERFSAQQFPDLHSELNLSSLELGDSALYFCASSVQGFWNTIYFGEGSWLTVV.

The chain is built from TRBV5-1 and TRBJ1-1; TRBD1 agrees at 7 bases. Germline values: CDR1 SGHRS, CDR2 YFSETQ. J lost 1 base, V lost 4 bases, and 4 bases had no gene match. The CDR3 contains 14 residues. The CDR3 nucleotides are TGCGCCAGCAGCGTACAGGGGAGGAACACTGAAGCTTTCTTT. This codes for CASSVQGRNTEAFF. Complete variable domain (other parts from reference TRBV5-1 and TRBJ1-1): KAGVTQTPRYLIKTRGQQVTLSCSPISGHRSVSWYQQTPGQGLQFLFEYFSETQRNKGNFPGRFSGRQFSNSRSEMNVSTLELGDSALYLCASSVQGRNTEAFFGQGTRLTVV.

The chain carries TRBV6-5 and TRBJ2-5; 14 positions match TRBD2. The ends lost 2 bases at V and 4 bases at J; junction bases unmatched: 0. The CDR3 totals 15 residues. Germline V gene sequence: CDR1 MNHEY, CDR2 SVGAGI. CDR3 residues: CASSYGTSGRETQYF. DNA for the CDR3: TGTGCCAGCAGTTACGGGACTAGCGGGAGAGAGACCCAGTACTTC.

In nucleotides, the CDR3 is TGTGCCAGCAGCCGGAAGGGACAGAGCTATAATTCACCCCTCCACTTT. This gives the protein CASSRKGQSYNSPLHF. V usage is TRBV27 and J usage is TRBJ1-6; TRBD1 matches 7 bases. From germline, CDR1 is MNHEY and CDR2 SMNVEV (reference sequence). This CDR3 has 16 amino acids. With V trimmed by 6 bases and J by 3 bases, 8 bases remained unmatched.

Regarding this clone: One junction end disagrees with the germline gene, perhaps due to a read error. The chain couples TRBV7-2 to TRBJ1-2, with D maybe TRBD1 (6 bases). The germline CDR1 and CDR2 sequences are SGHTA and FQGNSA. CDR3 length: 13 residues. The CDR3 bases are TGTGCCAGCAGTTTAGAAAAACGGACAGCAAGCGCCTTC. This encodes CASSLEKRTASAF.

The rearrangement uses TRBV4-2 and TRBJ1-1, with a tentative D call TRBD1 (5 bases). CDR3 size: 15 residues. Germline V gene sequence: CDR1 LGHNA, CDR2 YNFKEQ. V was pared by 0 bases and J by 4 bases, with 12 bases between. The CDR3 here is CASSQDGGDVTEAFF. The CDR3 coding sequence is TGTGCCAGCAGCCAAGATGGGGGGGACGTCACTGAAGCTTTCTTT.

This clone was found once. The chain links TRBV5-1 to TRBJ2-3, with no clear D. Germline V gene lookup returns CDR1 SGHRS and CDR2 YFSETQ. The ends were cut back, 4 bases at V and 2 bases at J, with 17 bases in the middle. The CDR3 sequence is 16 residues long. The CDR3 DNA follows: TGCGCCAGCAGCACCGGAAGCGCCACGTACACAGATACGCAGTATTTT. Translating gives CASSTGSATYTDTQYF.

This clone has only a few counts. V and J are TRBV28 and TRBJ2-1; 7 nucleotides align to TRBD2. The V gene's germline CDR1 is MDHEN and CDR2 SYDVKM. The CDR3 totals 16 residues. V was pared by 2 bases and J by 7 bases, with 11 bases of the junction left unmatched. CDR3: CASSLLAEVKRNEQFF. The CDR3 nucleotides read TGTGCCAGCAGTTTACTAGCGGAGGTAAAGCGGAATGAGCAGTTCTTC. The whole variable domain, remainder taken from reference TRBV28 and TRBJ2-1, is DVKVTQSSRYLVKRTGEKVFLECVQDMDHENMFWYRQDPGLGLRLIYFSYDVKMKEKGDIPEGYSVSREKKERFSLILESASTNQTSMYLCASSLLAEVKRNEQFFGPGTRLTVL.

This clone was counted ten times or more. CDR3 DNA sequence: TGTGCCAGCAGGACAGAGGTTTATGGCTACACCTTC. Translating it yields CASRTEVYGYTF. The chain has TRBV6-6 and TRBJ1-2, with D perhaps TRBD1 (5 bases). CDR3 length equals 12 residues. Germline loops: CDR1 MNHNY, CDR2 SVGAGI (reference sequence). The germline V and J ends were trimmed by 6 bases and 5 bases, with 10 bases remaining between them.

For the CDR3, the DNA is TGTGCCAGCAGCTCTTCGGGACAGCGATTCTCTGGAAACACCATATATTTT. It encodes CASSSSGQRFSGNTIYF. The rearrangement joins TRBV7-9 to TRBJ1-3; TRBD1 matches at 7 bases. The trim removed 4 bases at V and 0 bases at J, leaving 9 bases unmatched. Germline CDR1 SEHNR, CDR2 FQNEAQ (reference sequence). The CDR3 totals 17 residues.

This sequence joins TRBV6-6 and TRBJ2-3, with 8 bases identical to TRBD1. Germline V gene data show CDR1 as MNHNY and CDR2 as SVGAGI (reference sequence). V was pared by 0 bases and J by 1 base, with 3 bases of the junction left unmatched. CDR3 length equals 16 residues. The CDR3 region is CASSYSSGGGTDTQYF. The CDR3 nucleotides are TGTGCCAGCAGTTACTCGTCAGGGGGCGGCACAGATACGCAGTATTTT.